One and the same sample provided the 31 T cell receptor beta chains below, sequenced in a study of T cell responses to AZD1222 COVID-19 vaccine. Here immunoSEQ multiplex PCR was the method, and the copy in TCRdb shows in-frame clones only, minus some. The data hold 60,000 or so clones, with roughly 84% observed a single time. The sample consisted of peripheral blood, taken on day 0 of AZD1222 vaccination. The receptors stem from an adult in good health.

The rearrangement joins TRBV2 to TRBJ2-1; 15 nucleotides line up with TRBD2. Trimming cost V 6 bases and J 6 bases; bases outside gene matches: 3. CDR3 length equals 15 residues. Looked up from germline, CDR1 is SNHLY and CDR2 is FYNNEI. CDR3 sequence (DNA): TGTGCCAGCAGCGGACTAGCGGGAGGGGGCAATGAGCAGTTCTTC. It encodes CASSGLAGGGNEQFF.

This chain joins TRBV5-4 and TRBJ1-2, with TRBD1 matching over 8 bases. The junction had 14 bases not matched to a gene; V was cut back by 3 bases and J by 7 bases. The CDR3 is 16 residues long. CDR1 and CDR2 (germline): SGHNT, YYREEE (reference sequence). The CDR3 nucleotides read TGTGCCAGCAGCTCCATCATTAGACAGGGGCGGCGTGGCTACACCTTC. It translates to CASSSIIRQGRRGYTF.

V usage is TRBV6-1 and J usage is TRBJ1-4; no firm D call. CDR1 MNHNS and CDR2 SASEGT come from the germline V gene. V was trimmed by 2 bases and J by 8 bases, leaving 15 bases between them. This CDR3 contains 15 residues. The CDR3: CASSEQGGFWEKLFF. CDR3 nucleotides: TGTGCCAGCAGTGAACAAGGCGGTTTTTGGGAAAAACTGTTTTTT.

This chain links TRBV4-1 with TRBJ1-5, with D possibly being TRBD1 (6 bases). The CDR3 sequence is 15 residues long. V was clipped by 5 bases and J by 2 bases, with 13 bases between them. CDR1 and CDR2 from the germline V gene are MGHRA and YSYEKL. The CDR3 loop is CASSLTGFGNQPQHF. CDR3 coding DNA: TGCGCCAGCAGCTTAACAGGGTTCGGCAATCAGCCCCAGCATTTT.

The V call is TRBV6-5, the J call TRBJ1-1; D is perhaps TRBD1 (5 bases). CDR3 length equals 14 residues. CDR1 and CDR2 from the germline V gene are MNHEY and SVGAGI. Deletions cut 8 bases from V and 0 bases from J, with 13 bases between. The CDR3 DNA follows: TGTGCCAGCCGGAGGGGCTGGATGAACACTGAAGCTTTCTTT. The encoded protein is CASRRGWMNTEAFF.

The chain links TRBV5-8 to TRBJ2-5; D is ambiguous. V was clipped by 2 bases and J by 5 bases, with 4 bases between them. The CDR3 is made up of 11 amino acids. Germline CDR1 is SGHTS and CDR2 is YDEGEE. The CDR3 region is CASSLSETQYF. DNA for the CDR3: TGTGCCAGCAGCTTATCCGAGACCCAGTACTTC.

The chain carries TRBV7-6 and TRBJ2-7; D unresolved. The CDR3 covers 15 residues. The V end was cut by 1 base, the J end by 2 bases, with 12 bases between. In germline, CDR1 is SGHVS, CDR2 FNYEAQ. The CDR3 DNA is TGTGCCAGCAGCTTAGGTGAGTTTAGTACCTACGAGCAGTACGTC. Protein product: CASSLGEFSTYEQYV.

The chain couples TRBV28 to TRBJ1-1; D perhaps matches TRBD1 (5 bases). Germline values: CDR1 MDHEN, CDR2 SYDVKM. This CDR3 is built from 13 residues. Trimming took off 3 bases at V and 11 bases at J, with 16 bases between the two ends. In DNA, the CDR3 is TGTGCCAGCAGTTTCCGTGGGAGGGGCAACGCTTTCTTT. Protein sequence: CASSFRGRGNAFF.

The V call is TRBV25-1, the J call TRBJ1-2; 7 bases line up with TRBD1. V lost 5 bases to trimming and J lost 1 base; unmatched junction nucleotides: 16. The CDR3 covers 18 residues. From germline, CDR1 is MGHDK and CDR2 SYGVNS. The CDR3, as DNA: TGTGCCAGCAGTCCTCTTACAGGGGTTGTAGGGAGTAACTATGGCTACACCTTC. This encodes CASSPLTGVVGSNYGYTF.

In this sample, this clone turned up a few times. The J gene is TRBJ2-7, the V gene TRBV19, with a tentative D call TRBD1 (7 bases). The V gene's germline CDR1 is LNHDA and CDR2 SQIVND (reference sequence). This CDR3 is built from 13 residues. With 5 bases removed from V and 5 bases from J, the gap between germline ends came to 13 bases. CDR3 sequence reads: CASSLFRGDEQYF. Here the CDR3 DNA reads TGTGCCAGTAGTTTATTCAGGGGGGACGAGCAGTACTTC.

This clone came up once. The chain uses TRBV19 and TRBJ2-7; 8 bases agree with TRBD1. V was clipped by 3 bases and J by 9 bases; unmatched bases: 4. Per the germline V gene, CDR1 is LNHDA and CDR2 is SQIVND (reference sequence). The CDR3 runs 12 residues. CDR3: CASSIGTGPQYV. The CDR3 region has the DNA TGTGCCAGTAGTATTGGGACAGGCCCGCAGTACGTC.

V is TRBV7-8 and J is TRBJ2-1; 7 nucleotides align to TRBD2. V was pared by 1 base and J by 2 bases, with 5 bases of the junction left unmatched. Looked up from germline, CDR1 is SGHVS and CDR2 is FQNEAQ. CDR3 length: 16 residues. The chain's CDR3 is CASSLDRLAAYNEQFF. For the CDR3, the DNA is TGTGCCAGCAGCTTAGATCGACTAGCAGCCTACAATGAGCAGTTCTTC.

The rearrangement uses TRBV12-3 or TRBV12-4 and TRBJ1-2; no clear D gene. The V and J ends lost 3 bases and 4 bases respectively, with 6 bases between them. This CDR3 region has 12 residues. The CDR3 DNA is TGTGCCAGCAGTTTGGAAGTCTATGGCTACACCTTC. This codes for CASSLEVYGYTF.

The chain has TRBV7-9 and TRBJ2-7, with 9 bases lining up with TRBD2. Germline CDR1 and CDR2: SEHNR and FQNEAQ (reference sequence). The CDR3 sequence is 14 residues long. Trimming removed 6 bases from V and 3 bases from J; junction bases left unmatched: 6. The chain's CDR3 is CASSSGTSSYEQYF. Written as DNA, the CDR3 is TGTGCCAGCAGTTCCGGGACTAGCAGCTACGAGCAGTACTTC.

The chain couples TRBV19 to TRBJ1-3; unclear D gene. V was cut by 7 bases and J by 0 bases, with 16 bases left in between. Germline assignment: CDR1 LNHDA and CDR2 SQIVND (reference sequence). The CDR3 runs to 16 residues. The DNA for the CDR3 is TGTGCCAGTACCCAGGACGATTCTGACTCTGGAAACACCATATATTTT. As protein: CASTQDDSDSGNTIYF.

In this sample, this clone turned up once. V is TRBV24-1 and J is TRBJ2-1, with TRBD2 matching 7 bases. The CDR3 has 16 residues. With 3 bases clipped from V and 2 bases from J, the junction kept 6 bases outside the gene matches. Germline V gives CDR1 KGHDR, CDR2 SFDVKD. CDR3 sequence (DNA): TGTGCCACCAGTGATCCCTCCGGGACTACCTACAATGAGCAGTTCTTC. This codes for CATSDPSGTTYNEQFF.

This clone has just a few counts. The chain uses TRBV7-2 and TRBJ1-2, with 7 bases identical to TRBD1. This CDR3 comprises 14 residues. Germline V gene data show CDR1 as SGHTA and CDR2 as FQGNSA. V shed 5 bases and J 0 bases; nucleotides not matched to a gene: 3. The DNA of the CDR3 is TGTGCCAGCAGCCTCGGGACAGCTAACTATGGCTACACCTTC. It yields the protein CASSLGTANYGYTF.

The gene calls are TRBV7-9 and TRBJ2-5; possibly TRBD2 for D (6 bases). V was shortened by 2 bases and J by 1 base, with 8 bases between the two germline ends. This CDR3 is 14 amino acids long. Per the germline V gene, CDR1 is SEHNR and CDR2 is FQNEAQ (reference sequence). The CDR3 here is CASSLFGSQETQYF. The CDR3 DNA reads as TGTGCCAGCAGCTTATTCGGGAGCCAAGAGACCCAGTACTTC.

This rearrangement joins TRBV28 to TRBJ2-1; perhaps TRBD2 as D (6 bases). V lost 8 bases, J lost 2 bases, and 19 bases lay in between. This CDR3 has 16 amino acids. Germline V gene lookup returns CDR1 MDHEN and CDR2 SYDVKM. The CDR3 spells CASVRLGGMAYNEQFF. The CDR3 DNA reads TGTGCCAGCGTCCGACTGGGCGGGATGGCCTACAATGAGCAGTTCTTC.

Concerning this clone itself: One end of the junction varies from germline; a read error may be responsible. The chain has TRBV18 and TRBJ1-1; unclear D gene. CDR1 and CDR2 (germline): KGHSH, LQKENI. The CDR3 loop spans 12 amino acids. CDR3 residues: CASSPRNTEAFF. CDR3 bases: TGTGCCAGCTCCCCACGGAACACTGAAGCTTTCTTT.

The CDR3, as DNA: TGTGCCAGCTTTAGGGACAGGGAAACTGAAGCTTTCTTT. Translated: CASFRDRETEAFF. The chain joins TRBV2 to TRBJ1-1, with 9 bases identical to TRBD1. The CDR3 is 13 amino acids. V lost 8 bases and J lost 5; bases outside the gene matches: 6. From germline, CDR1 is SNHLY and CDR2 FYNNEI.

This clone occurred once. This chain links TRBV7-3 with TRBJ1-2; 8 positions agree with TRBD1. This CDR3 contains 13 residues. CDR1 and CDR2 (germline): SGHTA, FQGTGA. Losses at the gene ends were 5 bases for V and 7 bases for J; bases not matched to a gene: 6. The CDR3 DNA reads TGTGCCAGCAGCGCCCAGGGGGCCAGTGGCTACACCTTC. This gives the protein CASSAQGASGYTF.

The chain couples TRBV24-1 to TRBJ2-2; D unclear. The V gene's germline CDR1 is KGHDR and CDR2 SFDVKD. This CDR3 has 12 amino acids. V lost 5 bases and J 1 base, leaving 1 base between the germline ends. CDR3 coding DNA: TGTGCCACCAGTGTGAACACCGGGGAGCTGTTTTTT. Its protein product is CATSVNTGELFF.

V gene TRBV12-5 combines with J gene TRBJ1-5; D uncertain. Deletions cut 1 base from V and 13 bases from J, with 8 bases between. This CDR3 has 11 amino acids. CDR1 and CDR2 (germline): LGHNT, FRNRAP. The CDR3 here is CASGLGKPQHF. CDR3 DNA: TGTGCTAGTGGTTTGGGGAAACCTCAGCATTTT.

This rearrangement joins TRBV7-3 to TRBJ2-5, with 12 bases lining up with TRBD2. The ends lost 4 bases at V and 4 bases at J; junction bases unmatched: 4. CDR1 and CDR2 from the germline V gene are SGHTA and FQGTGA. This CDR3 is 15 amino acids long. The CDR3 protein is CASSSSGRASETQYF. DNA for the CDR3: TGTGCCAGCAGCTCTAGCGGGAGGGCCTCAGAGACCCAGTACTTC.

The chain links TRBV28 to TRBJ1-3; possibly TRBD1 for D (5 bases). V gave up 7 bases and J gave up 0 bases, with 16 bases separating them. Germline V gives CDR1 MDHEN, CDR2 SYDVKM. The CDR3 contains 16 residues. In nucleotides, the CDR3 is TGTGCCAGCACCACCACGTACAGGATCTCTGGAAACACCATATATTTT. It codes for CASTTTYRISGNTIYF.

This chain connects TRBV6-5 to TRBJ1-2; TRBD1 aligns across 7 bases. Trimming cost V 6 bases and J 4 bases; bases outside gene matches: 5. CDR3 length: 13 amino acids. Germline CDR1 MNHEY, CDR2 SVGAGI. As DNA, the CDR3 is TGTGCCAGCAGCCTGACAGGGATCTATGGCTACACCTTC. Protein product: CASSLTGIYGYTF.

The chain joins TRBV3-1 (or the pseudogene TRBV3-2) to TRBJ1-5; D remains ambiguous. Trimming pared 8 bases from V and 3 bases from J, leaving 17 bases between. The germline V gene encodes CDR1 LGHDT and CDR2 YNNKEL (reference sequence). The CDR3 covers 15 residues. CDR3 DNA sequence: TGTGCCAGCGCTCTGGGCGGACCCCACAATCAGCCCCAGCATTTT. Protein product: CASALGGPHNQPQHF.

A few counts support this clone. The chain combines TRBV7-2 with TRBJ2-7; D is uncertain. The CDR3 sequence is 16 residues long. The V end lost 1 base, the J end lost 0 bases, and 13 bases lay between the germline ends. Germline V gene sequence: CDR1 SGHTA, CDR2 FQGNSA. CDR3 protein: CASSLEVGFSSYEQYF. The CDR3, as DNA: TGTGCCAGCAGCTTAGAGGTGGGCTTTAGCTCCTACGAGCAGTACTTC.

The CDR3 sequence: CAWSLPGYSGNTIYF. The CDR3 DNA follows: TGTGCCTGGAGTCTGCCAGGTTATTCTGGAAACACCATATATTTT. V and J are TRBV30 and TRBJ1-3; D unclear. The CDR3 length is 15 residues. CDR1 is GTSNPN and CDR2 is SVGIG in the germline V gene (reference sequence). V lost 2 bases to trimming and J lost 1 base, with 12 bases between them.

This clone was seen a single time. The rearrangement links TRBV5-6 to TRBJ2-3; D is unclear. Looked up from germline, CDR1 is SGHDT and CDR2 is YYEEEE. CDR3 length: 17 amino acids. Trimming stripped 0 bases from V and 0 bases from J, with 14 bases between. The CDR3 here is CASSLEVSGFSTDTQYF. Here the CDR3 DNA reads TGTGCCAGCAGCTTGGAGGTTTCGGGCTTTAGCACAGATACGCAGTATTTT.